The present entry profiles one TCR beta chain with its context. Antigen unknown. The Oncomine TCR Beta short-read assay generated sequence data from the DNA of cultured CD4+ T cells. TCRdb recomputed calls from the PCR reads with MiXCR, one row per CDR3 protein. The sample contains roughly 7,900 distinct CDR3 sequences, just over 35% of which appear only once. Treatment: approximately nine-day PBMC culture with coronavirus spike peptide pools or control peptides (ViraFEST assay). It was before the COVID-19 pandemic (2011-2018) that the unexposed donor's CD4+ T cells were collected. The sample originates from a study of vaccination and CD4 T cells after COVID-19. Trimming cost V 0 bases and J 7 bases, with 6 bases left between them. The germline V gene encodes CDR1 GTSNPN and CDR2 SVGIG (reference sequence). This CDR3 spans 12 amino acids.

This sequence was found in a human donor in good health. The sequenced sample consisted of CD4+ T cells from blood, cultured in vitro. The genes are TRBV30 and TRBJ2-2; D remains ambiguous. For the CDR3, the DNA is TGTGCCTGGAGTGTCGAAGGCGGGGAGCTGTTTTTT. This sequence encodes CAWSVEGGELFF.